What follows are 30 T cell receptor beta chains derived from one specimen sequenced in a study of CD8 T cells in ankylosing spondylitis. MiXCR, run by TCRdb on the 5' RACE reads, gives a single entry per CDR3 protein. This sample has about 240,000 distinct CDR3 sequences, with roughly 8.6% found just once. What was sequenced was blood, either unsorted or a sorted T cell fraction (not recorded which). The receptor set was obtained from a male donor with ankylosing spondylitis or in good health (not recorded which).

This chain links TRBV4-3 with TRBJ1-2; D gene unclear. CDR1 is LGHNA and CDR2 is YSLEER in the germline V gene. V was clipped by 0 bases and J by 4 bases, with 9 bases between them. The CDR3 runs to 14 residues. CDR3: CASSQDLPGYGYTF. CDR3 coding DNA: TGCGCCAGCAGCCAAGATCTGCCAGGCTATGGCTACACCTTC.

This clonotype showed up many times. The chain couples TRBV27 to TRBJ1-2; D is undetermined. The V and J ends lost 2 bases and 4 bases respectively, with 11 bases between them. The CDR3 is 14 residues long. CDR1 MNHEY and CDR2 SMNVEV come from the germline V gene (reference sequence). The CDR3 region is CASSLGGLVYGYTF. CDR3 sequence (DNA): TGTGCCAGCAGTTTAGGAGGGCTGGTCTATGGCTACACCTTC.

This clonotype was found many times. The chain carries TRBV20-1 and TRBJ1-1, with D unresolved. The CDR3 loop spans 14 amino acids. Germline CDR1 reads DFQATT; CDR2 reads SNEGSKA (reference sequence). Trimming removed 4 bases from V and 1 base from J, with 13 bases in between. CDR3 sequence reads: CSAKIDWRNTEAFF. CDR3 DNA: TGCAGTGCTAAAATAGACTGGAGGAACACTGAAGCTTTCTTT.

This clonotype was counted many times. The genes are TRBV3-1 and TRBJ2-3; 8 nucleotides align to TRBD1. Unmatched junction bases numbered 9, after V lost 0 bases and J lost 7 bases. The germline CDR1 and CDR2 sequences are LGHDT and YNNKEL (reference sequence). The CDR3 loop spans 16 amino acids. CDR3 DNA: TGTGCCAGCAGCCAAGAAGCTGGAGGACAGGGATATACGCAGTATTTT. Its protein product is CASSQEAGGQGYTQYF.

This chain uses TRBV4-3 with TRBJ1-2; D is unresolved. CDR1 is LGHNA, CDR2 YSLEER, per germline. The CDR3 runs 13 residues. Deletions cut 1 base from V and 5 bases from J, with 8 bases between. CDR3 protein: CASSQAPGYGYTF. The CDR3 bases are TGCGCCAGCAGCCAAGCACCAGGTTATGGCTACACCTTC.

The chain carries TRBV5-1 and TRBJ1-1, with unresolved D. This CDR3 spans 11 amino acids. The germline V and J ends were trimmed by 1 base and 10 bases, with 8 bases remaining between them. CDR1 and CDR2 (germline): SGHRS, YFSETQ. The CDR3 loop is CASSLSGLAFF. As DNA, the CDR3 is TGCGCCAGCAGCTTGTCCGGTCTAGCTTTCTTT.

This clonotype was recorded many times. The CDR3 protein is CSARADHLLHGPDRGYTF. The CDR3 DNA reads TGCAGTGCTAGAGCCGACCATCTCTTACATGGCCCCGATCGCGGCTACACCTTC. This chain links TRBV20-1 with TRBJ1-2; D is uncertain. Trimming took 1 base from V and 8 from J, leaving 29 bases between them. Germline lookup yields CDR1 DFQATT and CDR2 SNEGSKA (reference sequence). This CDR3 has 18 residues.

The CDR3 protein is CSAKKRNTEAFF. CDR3 sequence (DNA): TGCAGTGCTAAAAAGCGGAACACTGAAGCTTTCTTT. This rearrangement joins TRBV20-1 to TRBJ1-1; D is unresolved. Germline V CDR1 and CDR2: DFQATT, SNEGSKA (reference sequence). V was trimmed by 4 bases and J by 1 base, leaving 7 bases between them. The CDR3 totals 12 residues.

The rearrangement uses TRBV7-2 and TRBJ1-4; D is possibly TRBD1 (5 bases). V was pared by 1 base and J by 6 bases, with 9 bases between. CDR3 size: 14 residues. Germline-derived CDR1 and CDR2 are SGHTA and FQGNSA. CDR3 amino acids: CASSLGGFDEKLFF. CDR3 nucleotides: TGTGCCAGCAGCTTAGGGGGCTTTGATGAAAAACTGTTTTTT.

Many counts were recorded for this clonotype. The chain is built from TRBV7-9 and TRBJ1-1, with no clear D. Germline V gives CDR1 SEHNR, CDR2 FQNEAQ (reference sequence). This CDR3 comprises 15 residues. Trimming took off 0 bases at V and 3 bases at J, with 11 bases between the two ends. CDR3 nucleotide sequence: TGTGCCAGCAGCTTAGCCGGCCGTGGGGACACTGAAGCTTTCTTT. Translation gives CASSLAGRGDTEAFF.

This clonotype was seen many times. The V gene is TRBV9, the J gene TRBJ1-1; D is uncertain. V gave up 0 bases and J gave up 0 bases, with 12 bases separating them. The CDR3 has 16 amino acids. Germline V CDR1 and CDR2: SGDLS, YYNGEE. For the CDR3, the DNA is TGTGCCAGCAGCGTAGAGGTCGGCCTATTGAACACTGAAGCTTTCTTT. Protein product: CASSVEVGLLNTEAFF. The full variable domain, with the rest looked up from reference TRBV9 and TRBJ1-1, is DSGVTQTPKHLITATGQRVTLRCSPRSGDLSVYWYQQSLDQGLQFLIQYYNGEERAKGNILERFSAQQFPDLHSELNLSSLELGDSALYFCASSVEVGLLNTEAFFGQGTRLTVV.

This clonotype came up many times. CDR3 protein: CSAPSRGRSSDTQYF. The CDR3 DNA follows: TGCAGTGCCCCTAGTAGGGGGCGGTCCTCAGATACGCAGTATTTT. This sequence joins TRBV20-1 and TRBJ2-3; 7 bases align to TRBD1. The germline V gene encodes CDR1 DFQATT and CDR2 SNEGSKA (reference sequence). Trimming at V came to 6 bases and at J to 4 bases, leaving 13 bases not matched to a gene. This CDR3 is built from 15 residues.

The sample holds many counts of this clonotype. The J gene is TRBJ2-1, the V gene TRBV5-1; 10 positions match TRBD2. Germline loops: CDR1 SGHRS, CDR2 YFSETQ. The V gene end was trimmed by 0 bases and the J gene end by 5 bases; junction bases not matched to a gene: 5. The CDR3 extends over 16 amino acids. This CDR3 reads CASSLDLLAGNNEQFF. DNA of the CDR3: TGCGCCAGCAGCTTGGACCTACTAGCGGGGAACAATGAGCAGTTCTTC.

This clonotype was counted ten times or more. The gene calls are TRBV19 and TRBJ1-1; a weak D match, TRBD1 (6 bases). Germline V lookup: CDR1 LNHDA, CDR2 SQIVND (reference sequence). With 7 bases removed from V and 4 bases from J, the gap between germline ends came to 22 bases. The CDR3 spans 16 residues. The DNA of the CDR3 is TGTGCCAGTACCGAAACGGGGGCAGGCGATCCCACTGAAGCTTTCTTT. It codes for CASTETGAGDPTEAFF.

This clonotype has ten or more counts. The chain recombines TRBV5-5 with TRBJ1-6; a possible D gene is TRBD1 (6 bases). The V and J ends lost 0 bases and 8 bases respectively, with 15 bases between them. This CDR3 has 16 amino acids. Germline CDR1 SGHKS, CDR2 YYEKEE (reference sequence). The CDR3: CASSLAIGQPDSPLHF. CDR3 DNA: TGTGCCAGCAGCTTGGCCATAGGACAGCCTGATTCACCCCTCCACTTT.

In this sample, this clonotype turned up many times. The gene calls are TRBV4-1 and TRBJ1-2; D unclear. The CDR3 sequence is 16 residues long. The germline CDR1 and CDR2 sequences are MGHRA and YSYEKL. V lost 4 bases and J 6 bases, leaving 21 bases between the germline ends. The CDR3 nucleotides read TGCGCCAGCAGCCCCGGAGGTCGGGGAGGAAGGAATGGCTACACCTTC. Translation gives CASSPGGRGGRNGYTF.

This clonotype was detected ten times or more. The gene calls are TRBV7-6 and TRBJ2-2; 9 bases are a match to TRBD1. This CDR3 has 15 residues. Germline CDR1 and CDR2: SGHVS and FNYEAQ. With V trimmed by 5 bases and J by 8 bases, 9 bases remained unmatched. The CDR3 nucleotides are TGTGCCAGCAGCCATCGACAGGGGGTCGAAGGGGAGCTGTTTTTT. Translation gives CASSHRQGVEGELFF.

This clonotype was seen only a few times. The chain is built from TRBV19 and TRBJ1-5; 9 bases align to TRBD1. Trimming removed 4 bases from V and 1 base from J; junction bases left unmatched: 5. Germline CDR1 LNHDA, CDR2 SQIVND (reference sequence). The CDR3 is 16 amino acids. Here the CDR3 DNA reads TGTGCCAGTAGTAACACAGGGGGCGTAAGCAATCAGCCCCAGCATTTT. Residues: CASSNTGGVSNQPQHF.

This clonotype was observed at least ten times. This sequence joins TRBV5-1 and TRBJ2-5; weak D call: TRBD1 (5 bases). The V gene's germline CDR1 is SGHRS and CDR2 YFSETQ. V lost 1 base and J lost 0, with 7 bases in between. The CDR3 runs 14 residues. DNA for the CDR3: TGCGCCAGCAGCTTGCTGACAGACCAAGAGACCCAGTACTTC. Residues: CASSLLTDQETQYF.

This clonotype was seen repeatedly, ten times or more. The junction differs from germline at one of its ends, possibly a read error. This chain links TRBV7-7 with TRBJ2-5; 7 nucleotides match TRBD1. The CDR3 length is 13 residues. Germline CDR1 SSHAT, CDR2 FNYEAQ (reference sequence). This CDR3 reads CASSSGQQETQYF. For the CDR3, the DNA is TGTGCTAGCAGCTCGGGACAGCAAGAGACCCAGTACTTC.

This chain links TRBV12-5 with TRBJ1-2; perhaps TRBD1 as D (5 bases). The CDR3 has 14 amino acids. V was clipped by 5 bases and J by 2 bases, with 12 bases between them. The V gene's germline CDR1 is LGHNT and CDR2 FRNRAP. The CDR3 loop reads CASGPNQGNYGYTF. CDR3 DNA sequence: TGTGCTAGTGGTCCCAACCAGGGAAACTATGGCTACACCTTC. Combining the CDR3 with reference TRBV12-5 and TRBJ1-2 gives the whole variable domain DARVTQTPRHKVTEMGQEVTMRCQPILGHNTVFWYRQTMMQGLELLAYFRNRAPLDDSGMPKDRFSAEMPDATLATLKIQPSEPRDSAVYFCASGPNQGNYGYTFGSGTRLTVV.

Ten or more counts support this clonotype. This rearrangement joins TRBV5-1 to TRBJ1-1; TRBD1 matches 7 bases. The length of the CDR3 is 15 residues. In germline, CDR1 is SGHRS, CDR2 YFSETQ. Trimming removed 4 bases from V and 0 bases from J; junction bases left unmatched: 6. The CDR3 DNA reads TGCGCCAGCAGCGGAACCGGGACAGTGAACACTGAAGCTTTCTTT. The encoded protein is CASSGTGTVNTEAFF.

This clonotype was counted between two and nine times. V and J are TRBV5-5 and TRBJ2-5; D gene ambiguous. This CDR3 spans 15 amino acids. Looked up from germline, CDR1 is SGHKS and CDR2 is YYEKEE (reference sequence). The germline V and J ends were trimmed by 4 bases and 0 bases, with 13 bases remaining between them. CDR3 region: CASSLRAVNQETQYF. Here the CDR3 DNA reads TGTGCCAGCAGCCTACGGGCGGTAAACCAAGAGACCCAGTACTTC.

This clonotype was observed at least ten times. J is TRBJ1-1 and V is TRBV5-1, with a possible D match to TRBD1 (6 bases). V was shortened by 4 bases and J by 0 bases, with 16 bases between the two germline ends. Germline V gene lookup returns CDR1 SGHRS and CDR2 YFSETQ. The CDR3 length is 16 residues. The CDR3, as DNA: TGCGCCAGCAGCCTGGACAGACCCCTTATGAACACTGAAGCTTTCTTT. Amino acid sequence: CASSLDRPLMNTEAFF. The full variable domain, rest sourced from reference TRBV5-1 and TRBJ1-1, is KAGVTQTPRYLIKTRGQQVTLSCSPISGHRSVSWYQQTPGQGLQFLFEYFSETQRNKGNFPGRFSGRQFSNSRSEMNVSTLELGDSALYLCASSLDRPLMNTEAFFGQGTRLTVV.

This clonotype was detected ten times or more. The gene calls are TRBV6-2 or TRBV6-3 and TRBJ1-1; D uncertain. The ends were cut back, 6 bases at V and 0 bases at J, with 14 bases in the middle. CDR3 length equals 15 residues. Germline CDR1 MNHEY, CDR2 SVGEGT. The CDR3 region is CASRTRRTMNTEAFF. Here the CDR3 DNA reads TGTGCCAGCAGAACCCGGCGGACGATGAACACTGAAGCTTTCTTT.

This clonotype has a count of ten or more. The chain links TRBV3-1 to TRBJ1-3; D is unresolved. The germline CDR1 and CDR2 sequences are LGHDT and YNNKEL (reference sequence). The CDR3 consists of 15 residues. Trimming stripped 0 bases from V and 2 bases from J, with 8 bases between. The CDR3 DNA reads as TGTGCCAGCAGCCAAGACAGATCCCCTGGAAACACCATATATTTT. Amino acid sequence: CASSQDRSPGNTIYF. Full variable domain (rest looked up from reference TRBV3-1 and TRBJ1-3): DTAVSQTPKYLVTQMGNDKSIKCEQNLGHDTMYWYKQDSKKFLKIMFSYNNKELIINETVPNRFSPKSPDKAHLNLHINSLELGDSAVYFCASSQDRSPGNTIYFGEGSWLTVV.

As for this clonotype: A much larger clone differs from this one at a single base, so this may be a read error. The J gene is TRBJ2-2, the V gene TRBV6-1; D gene uncertain. The CDR3 runs to 15 residues. Germline V CDR1 and CDR2: MNHNS, SASEGT. V was pared by 5 bases and J by 7 bases, with 17 bases between. The DNA for the CDR3 is TGTGCCAGCAGTCTAACCATGGCACTCATCGGGGAGCTGTTTTTT. Translating gives CASSLTMALIGELFF.

This clonotype was seen many times. J is TRBJ2-3 and V is TRBV20-1, with D perhaps TRBD2 (6 bases). Per the germline V gene, CDR1 is DFQATT and CDR2 is SNEGSKA (reference sequence). The CDR3 sequence is 13 residues long. Trimming removed 8 bases from V and 3 bases from J, with 15 bases in between. The CDR3 nucleotides are TGCAGTACCACGGGACTGGGAACAGATACGCAGTATTTT. It encodes CSTTGLGTDTQYF.

This clonotype turned up a few times. The rearrangement joins TRBV27 to TRBJ2-7; unclear D gene. V was cut by 0 bases and J by 5 bases, with 14 bases left in between. The CDR3 is 15 amino acids. Germline V CDR1 and CDR2: MNHEY, SMNVEV (reference sequence). Written as DNA, the CDR3 is TGTGCCAGCAGTTTATCGGACCCCAACCGGGACGAGCAGTACTTC. This gives the protein CASSLSDPNRDEQYF.

This clonotype was seen many times. This chain links TRBV5-5 with TRBJ2-7; TRBD1 agrees at 7 bases. The CDR3 length is 14 residues. V gave up 4 bases and J gave up 3 bases; unmatched junction bases: 7. The V gene's germline CDR1 is SGHKS and CDR2 YYEKEE (reference sequence). Here the CDR3 DNA reads TGTGCCAGCAGCCTTCCGGGACAGTTCTACGAGCAGTACTTC. Translated: CASSLPGQFYEQYF.